This is a list of T cell receptor beta chains from one sample in a study of vaccination and CD4 T cells after COVID-19. No antigen is known for these receptors. TCRdb called the PCR reads again in MiXCR, with one record for every CDR3 protein. The sample holds 9,500 to 15,000 distinct CDR3 sequences, 55% to 75% seen once. The sequenced sample was CD4+ T cells from blood, cultured in vitro. These receptors all stem from a human donor who had recovered from COVID-19. Each CDR3 is given with its conserved first and last residue. The D gene is left open where the match is weak. Only part of the rows carry a size: once, few, many, or a class if the clone is expanded.

CASSTGTGGGQPQHF	TGTGCCAGCAGTACCGGGACAGGGGGCGGTCAGCCCCAGCATTTT	TRBV4-2	TRBJ1-5	NA	TRBD1
CAWSILYYEQYF	TGTGCCTGGAGCATTCTATACTACGAGCAGTACTTC	TRBV30	TRBJ2-7	NA	NA
CASSRSGFLYNEQFF	TGTGCCAGCAGTCGGTCGGGGTTCCTTTACAATGAGCAGTTCTTC	TRBV6-1	TRBJ2-1	NA	NA
CASSPGTGWNIQYF	TGTGCCAGCTCCCCAGGGACAGGGTGGAACATTCAGTACTTC	TRBV2	TRBJ2-4	NA	TRBD1
CASSAIVRAFF	TGTGCCAGCAGCGCAATAGTACGAGCTTTCTTT	TRBV7-2	TRBJ1-1	NA	NA
CATSDVGGETQYF	TGTGCCACCAGCGACGTGGGGGGGGAGACCCAGTACTTC	TRBV15	TRBJ2-5	few	TRBD2
CASSLVGWGTGEGNQPQHF	TGTGCCAGCAGCTTAGTAGGTTGGGGGACAGGGGAAGGCAATCAGCCCCAGCATTTT	TRBV7-6	TRBJ1-5	few	TRBD1
CASSAGTLSTDTQYF	TGTGCCAGCAGTGCGGGTACCCTAAGCACAGATACGCAGTATTTT	TRBV2	TRBJ2-3	NA	NA
CASSLDGTTNEQFF	TGTGCCAGCAGCTTAGACGGGACTACCAATGAGCAGTTCTTC	TRBV7-2	TRBJ2-1	NA	TRBD2
CASVDRRNTGELFF	TGTGCCAGCGTCGACAGGAGGAACACCGGGGAGCTGTTTTTT	TRBV25-1	TRBJ2-2	NA	NA
CASSLGGLENTEAFF	TGTGCCAGCTCACTAGGGGGGCTTGAAAACACTGAAGCTTTCTTT	TRBV18	TRBJ1-1	NA	NA
CASSLELGQPQHF	TGTGCCAGCAGCTTAGAGCTCGGACAGCCCCAGCATTTT	TRBV11-1	TRBJ1-5	NA	NA
CASSLVWLTDTQYF	TGCGCCAGCAGCTTGGTTTGGCTTACAGATACGCAGTATTTT	TRBV5-1	TRBJ2-3	NA	NA
CASSPRDRGTDTQYF	TGTGCCAGCTCACCCCGGGACAGGGGAACAGATACGCAGTATTTT	TRBV18	TRBJ2-3	NA	TRBD1
CASSQGTSGTPGTQYF	TGTGCCAGCAGCCAGGGGACTAGCGGGACCCCCGGGACCCAGTACTTC	TRBV4-2	TRBJ2-5	NA	TRBD2
CGSSRGLVNTGELFF	TGTGGCAGCAGCCGGGGACTGGTGAACACCGGGGAGCTGTTTTTT	TRBV7-9	TRBJ2-2	NA	NA
CSVQGSMNTEAFF	TGCAGTGTTCAGGGATCGATGAACACTGAAGCTTTCTTT	TRBV20-1	TRBJ1-1	few	NA
CASSQDRSPGELFF	TGCGCCAGCAGCCAAGATCGTAGCCCCGGGGAGCTGTTTTTT	TRBV4-3	TRBJ2-2	NA	NA
CASSPTESSGANVLTF	TGCGCCAGCAGCCCTACCGAGAGCTCTGGGGCCAACGTCCTGACTTTC	TRBV4-1	TRBJ2-6	NA	NA
CASSADRVYNSPLHF	TGTGCCAGCAGTGCTGACAGGGTCTATAATTCACCCCTCCACTTT	TRBV2	TRBJ1-6	NA	TRBD1
CSASGGGLTYNEQFF	TGCAGTGCTAGTGGCGGGGGGCTCACCTACAATGAGCAGTTCTTC	TRBV20-1	TRBJ2-1	NA	TRBD2
CSAPTGGGGWDTYEQYF	TGCAGTGCTCCGACAGGGGGCGGCGGCTGGGACACCTACGAGCAGTACTTC	TRBV20-1	TRBJ2-7	NA	TRBD1